The rows below give T cell receptor beta chains drawn from one sample of a study of blood T cell repertoires in COVID-19. TCRdb's copy holds only in-frame clones and misses some; the assay was immunoSEQ multiplex PCR. This table holds more than 150,000 clones, more than 80% found once. Sequences were obtained from peripheral blood. The source is a woman between 40 and 55 years old with acute or convalescent COVID-19. The CDR3 runs from the conserved cysteine through the conserved F or W. A D gene is named only where the DNA matches it firmly. Part of the rows lack a size; the others show once, few, many or a class for expanded clones.

cdr3_aa	cdr3_nt	v_call	cdr3_length	d_call	clone_size	j_call
CASRKRGSNEKLFF	TGTGCCAGCAGGAAAAGGGGCAGCAATGAAAAACTGTTTTTT	TRBV21-1	14	NA	NA	TRBJ1-4
CASRGDRGGGYTF	TGTGCCAGCAGAGGGGACAGGGGGGGCGGCTACACCTTC	TRBV2	13	TRBD1	NA	TRBJ1-2
CASKPADRGNEKLFF	TGCGCCAGCAAACCGGCGGACAGGGGGAATGAAAAACTGTTTTTT	TRBV5-1	15	TRBD1	NA	TRBJ1-4
CASSLDPGTAANYGYTF	TGCGCCAGCAGCTTAGACCCTGGAACAGCCGCTAACTATGGCTACACCTTC	TRBV5-1	17	NA	once	TRBJ1-2
CASSLRDSGNTIYF	TGTGCCAGCAGCCTACGGGACTCTGGAAACACCATATATTTT	TRBV5-4	14	NA	NA	TRBJ1-3
CASSPLASRHNEQFF	TGTGCCAGCAGCCCACTAGCGTCAAGGCACAATGAGCAGTTCTTC	TRBV3-1/TRBV3-2	15	TRBD2	NA	TRBJ2-1
CASSQDLSGQHYEQYF	TGTGCCAGCAGCCAAGATCTATCCGGACAGCACTACGAGCAGTACTTC	TRBV4-2	16	NA	NA	TRBJ2-7
CASSIERSYNEQFF	TGTGCCAGTAGTATAGAGCGAAGCTACAATGAGCAGTTCTTC	TRBV19	14	NA	few	TRBJ2-1
CASSVGVGAQPWDTQYF	TGTGCCAGCAGCGTAGGTGTGGGGGCCCAACCCTGGGATACGCAGTATTTT	TRBV9	17	NA	NA	TRBJ2-3
CASSIGGPGNTIYF	TGTGCCAGTAGTATCGGGGGACCTGGAAACACCATATATTTT	TRBV19	14	NA	NA	TRBJ1-3
CASSMDRGVHQPQHF	TGTGCCAGTAGTATGGACAGGGGAGTCCATCAGCCCCAGCATTTT	TRBV19	15	TRBD1	NA	TRBJ1-5
CASSPGTFYEQYF	TGCGCCAGCAGCCCGGGAACCTTTTACGAGCAGTACTTC	TRBV5-1	13	NA	NA	TRBJ2-7
CASSGGGGTGELFF	TGTGCCAGCAGTGGGGGAGGGGGCACCGGGGAGCTGTTTTTT	TRBV9	14	NA	NA	TRBJ2-2
CASSLVLTALSSYNSPLHF	TGTGCCAGCAGCTTAGTGTTGACAGCCCTGAGCTCCTATAATTCACCCCTCCACTTT	TRBV7-8	19	NA	NA	TRBJ1-6
CASSANTANYGYTF	TGTGCCAGCAGCGCAAATACAGCTAACTATGGCTACACCTTC	TRBV2	14	NA	NA	TRBJ1-2
CASTLAGVGEQYF	TGCGCCAGCACCTTGGCAGGGGTGGGGGAGCAGTACTTC	TRBV5-1	13	NA	NA	TRBJ2-7
CASSHTAYTEAFF	TGTGCCAGCAGTCATACAGCCTACACTGAAGCTTTCTTT	TRBV12-3/TRBV12-4	13	NA	NA	TRBJ1-1
CSVGYTLGFNEQFF	TGCAGCGTTGGCTATACACTAGGGTTCAATGAGCAGTTCTTC	TRBV29-1	14	NA	NA	TRBJ2-1
CASSPGQNYGYTF	TGTGCCAGCAGTCCGGGACAGAACTATGGCTACACCTTC	TRBV12-3/TRBV12-4	13	TRBD1	NA	TRBJ1-2
CASSLEGSNEQFF	TGTGCCAGCAGCTTGGAGGGATCCAATGAGCAGTTCTTC	TRBV11-3	13	NA	NA	TRBJ2-1
CATSLPDSYNEQFF	TGTGCCACCAGTCTCCCGGACAGTTACAATGAGCAGTTCTTC	TRBV24-1	14	NA	NA	TRBJ2-1
CASSQPPGLAYEQYF	TGTGCCAGCAGCCAACCGCCGGGACTAGCATACGAGCAGTACTTC	TRBV5-6	15	TRBD2	NA	TRBJ2-7
CASSFRQGAVNTGELFF	TGTGCCAGCAGTTTTCGCCAGGGGGCGGTGAACACCGGGGAGCTGTTTTTT	TRBV28	17	TRBD1	NA	TRBJ2-2
CAWSSSGGDTQYF	TGTGCCTGGAGTTCTAGCGGGGGCGATACGCAGTATTTT	TRBV30	13	TRBD2	NA	TRBJ2-3
CASSRDTTFSYEQYF	TGTGCCAGCAGCCGGGACACAACCTTCTCCTACGAGCAGTACTTC	TRBV2	15	NA	once	TRBJ2-7
CASSQEGLATPYF	TGTGCCAGCAGCCAAGAGGGTCTAGCAACACCGTACTTT	TRBV3-1/TRBV3-2	13	NA	NA	TRBJ1-1
CASSQDPGTLPDSPLHF	TGCGCCAGCAGCCAAGACCCCGGGACACTCCCTGATTCACCCCTCCACTTT	TRBV4-1	17	NA	NA	TRBJ1-6
CASSESGSAGDTQYF	TGCGCCAGCAGTGAGTCAGGCAGTGCGGGAGATACGCAGTATTTT	TRBV10-1	15	NA	NA	TRBJ2-3
CASSAERPEAFF	TGTGCCAGCAGCGCCGAGAGGCCTGAAGCTTTCTTT	TRBV7-9	12	NA	NA	TRBJ1-1